What follows are 10 T cell receptor beta chains derived from one specimen sequenced in a study of blood T cell repertoires in COVID-19. Measured with immunoSEQ multiplex PCR; TCRdb has only the in-frame clones, and not every one. The table records 200,000 to 250,000 clones, approximately 85% of them present only once. The material sequenced was peripheral blood. The receptors originated from a man between 45 and 60 years old who had recovered from COVID-19.

This clone came up once. J is TRBJ1-2 and V is TRBV5-8; D remains ambiguous. Per germline, CDR1 SGHTS and CDR2 YDEGEE. The CDR3 consists of 13 residues. Deletions cut 4 bases from V and 5 bases from J, with 12 bases between. In nucleotides, the CDR3 is TGTGCCAGCAGCCGTCCTGGCGGTTATGGCTACACCTTC. This codes for CASSRPGGYGYTF.

As DNA, the CDR3 is TGCGCCAGCAGTGAATTGAGAAGGAACACCGGGGAGCTGTTTTTT. It is translated as CASSELRRNTGELFF. The J gene is TRBJ2-2, the V gene TRBV10-2; D remains ambiguous. The CDR3 extends over 15 amino acids. The germline V gene encodes CDR1 WSHSY and CDR2 SAAADI. V lost 3 bases to trimming and J lost 1 base, with 9 bases between them.

The chain is built from TRBV5-6 and TRBJ1-6; 8 bases fit TRBD1. This CDR3 is 16 amino acids long. V was pared by 6 bases and J by 7 bases, with 12 bases of the junction left unmatched. Germline assignment: CDR1 SGHDT and CDR2 YYEEEE. The CDR3 coding sequence is TGTGCCAGCACCTTTTTGGGCAGGGACAGGAATTCACCCCTCCACTTT. Protein sequence: CASTFLGRDRNSPLHF.

This chain links TRBV9 with TRBJ2-6; D ambiguous. This CDR3 region has 14 residues. Germline V gene sequence: CDR1 SGDLS, CDR2 YYNGEE. Deletions cut 0 bases from V and 8 bases from J, with 9 bases between. CDR3 region: CASSVVSLPNVLTF. CDR3 coding DNA: TGTGCCAGCAGCGTAGTCTCTCTACCCAACGTCCTGACTTTC.

The V and J genes are TRBV29-1 and TRBJ2-1; D unresolved. V was cut by 4 bases and J by 0 bases, with 7 bases left in between. The CDR3 is 13 residues long. Germline CDR1 SQVTM, CDR2 ANQGSEA. CDR3 in DNA: TGCAGCGTTGGTCTCCTCTCCTACAATGAGCAGTTCTTC. Its translation: CSVGLLSYNEQFF.

The chain uses TRBV2 and TRBJ2-3; a weak D match, TRBD2 (5 bases). This CDR3 contains 15 residues. With 3 bases removed from V and 2 bases from J, the gap between germline ends came to 12 bases. The germline V gene has CDR1 SNHLY and CDR2 FYNNEI. The DNA for the CDR3 is TGTGCCAGCAGTGAGGACTCCTTATACACAGATACGCAGTATTTT. This gives the protein CASSEDSLYTDTQYF.

This clone was recorded a few times. V usage is TRBV18 and J usage is TRBJ2-5; 9 bases align to TRBD1. Trimming removed 1 base from V and 4 bases from J; junction bases left unmatched: 7. CDR1 KGHSH and CDR2 LQKENI come from the germline V gene. The CDR3 length is 16 residues. The CDR3 DNA reads TGTGCCAGCTCACCACAGGGACAGGGTTTTGGAGAGACCCAGTACTTC. Protein: CASSPQGQGFGETQYF. The full variable domain, with the rest looked up from reference TRBV18 and TRBJ2-5, is NAGVMQNPRHLVRRRGQEARLRCSPMKGHSHVYWYRQLPEEGLKFMVYLQKENIIDESGMPKERFSAEFPKEGPSILRIQQVVRGDSAAYFCASSPQGQGFGETQYFGPGTRLLVL.

The rearrangement uses TRBV10-3 and TRBJ1-5; D unclear. The CDR3 extends over 14 amino acids. Germline-derived CDR1 and CDR2 are ENHRY and SYGVKD. Trimming took 3 bases from V and 2 from J, leaving 8 bases between them. DNA of the CDR3: TGTGCCATCAGTGAAATGTCGGGCAATCAGCCCCAGCATTTT. Its protein product is CAISEMSGNQPQHF.

The chain recombines TRBV30 with TRBJ2-7, with TRBD1 matching 12 bases. This CDR3 spans 16 amino acids. From germline, CDR1 is GTSNPN and CDR2 SVGIG (reference sequence). Germline trimming cut 2 bases from V and 6 bases from J; bases unmatched to any gene: 11. This CDR3 reads CAWSSQGTGGLGEQYF. Written as DNA, the CDR3 is TGTGCCTGGAGTTCACAGGGGACAGGGGGCCTGGGCGAGCAGTACTTC.

In nucleotides, the CDR3 is TGTGCCAGCAGAACCGCCGGGACTAGCGTTACAAATGAGCAGTTCTTC. This encodes CASRTAGTSVTNEQFF. The V and J genes are TRBV27 and TRBJ2-1; 10 bases agree with TRBD2. This CDR3 is 16 amino acids long. Germline lookup yields CDR1 MNHEY and CDR2 SMNVEV (reference sequence). V shed 6 bases, J shed 7 bases, and the junction held 12 bases outside the gene matches.